This T cell receptor (beta chain) derives from a study of a mutant IDH1 vaccine in newly diagnosed glioma. Study context: Each patient was administered eight vaccinations, scheduled in weeks 1, 3, 5, 7, 11, 15, 19 and 23. Patients were pretreated with radiotherapy, temozolomide, or both, mostly both.

Time point specified: week 5, during vaccination. Every single dose of the vaccine, 300 ug of mutant IDH1 20-mer peptide, came with topical imiquimod. Regarding this clone: Its antigen is unidentified.

Repertoires were generated with immunoSEQ multiplex PCR, while TCRdb's copy carries only in-frame clones and drops some. The table lists over 50,000 clones, 85% to 90% of them singletons. This specimen was PBMCs, taken from a glioma patient whose treatment included an IDH1 peptide vaccine. The TCR comes from a middle-aged woman with glioma.

This CDR3 is CASKVPGGANYGYTF. CDR3 DNA: TGTGCCAGCAAGGTCCCCGGGGGAGCAAACTATGGCTACACCTTC. The chain carries TRBV6-5 and TRBJ1-2; possibly TRBD1 for D (5 bases). CDR1 and CDR2 (germline): MNHEY, SVGAGI. The CDR3 loop spans 15 amino acids. Trimming removed 7 bases from V and 2 bases from J, with 17 bases in between.